These 30 T cell receptor beta chains originate from one sample sequenced in a study of OX40 agonist ivuxolimab in advanced cancers. Measured with immunoSEQ multiplex PCR; TCRdb has only the in-frame clones, and not every one. The sample includes roughly 67,000 clones, roughly 91% of them seen just once. The material sequenced was CD4+ or CD8+ T cells sorted from blood, taken in a trial of the OX40 agonist ivuxolimab. Receptor source: an adult with an advanced solid tumor such as melanoma, head and neck, liver or kidney cancer.

J is TRBJ1-1 and V is TRBV6-5; D is undetermined. The CDR3 runs 16 residues. Germline values: CDR1 MNHEY, CDR2 SVGAGI. Trimming shortened V by 0 bases and J by 4 bases, and 15 bases separated the two germline ends. The DNA for the CDR3 is TGTGCCAGCAGTTACTCGGCCTTCCTAAGGAGCACTGAAGCTTTCTTT. Translation: CASSYSAFLRSTEAFF.

Worth noting for this clone: Different DNA sequences within this sample yield the same CDR3. The chain couples TRBV7-2 to TRBJ1-1; the D is unclear. The CDR3 spans 14 residues. The germline V gene has CDR1 SGHTA and CDR2 FQGNSA. Trimming cost V 9 bases and J 5 bases, with 19 bases left between them. The CDR3 loop reads CASSTYMRGTEAFF. The CDR3 region has the DNA TGTGCCAGTAGCACGTATATGCGGGGTACTGAAGCTTTCTTT.

With respect to this clone: The sample holds other DNA sequences that translate to the same CDR3. J is TRBJ1-2 and V is TRBV27, with TRBD1 matching over 9 bases. The CDR3 has 15 amino acids. Germline assignment: CDR1 MNHEY and CDR2 SMNVEV (reference sequence). V was clipped by 2 bases and J by 6 bases; unmatched bases: 7. CDR3 region: CASSLLSGTGHGYTF. The CDR3 coding sequence is TGTGCCAGCAGTTTACTATCCGGGACAGGGCATGGCTACACCTTC.

This rearrangement joins TRBV27 to TRBJ2-2; 8 bases line up with TRBD1. Germline V gene lookup returns CDR1 MNHEY and CDR2 SMNVEV (reference sequence). The CDR3 covers 14 residues. After removal of 3 bases from V and 6 bases from J, the junction contained 3 bases not matched to a gene. CDR3 residues: CASSFHRGSGELFF. DNA of the CDR3: TGTGCCAGCAGTTTCCACAGGGGGTCCGGGGAGCTGTTTTTT.

The CDR3 DNA reads TGTGCCAGCAGCTCCCGACAGGGGGCCTACGAGCAGTACTTC. This encodes CASSSRQGAYEQYF. The rearrangement joins TRBV7-2 to TRBJ2-7; 9 bases are a match to TRBD1. CDR1 and CDR2 (germline): SGHTA, FQGNSA. The length of the CDR3 is 14 residues. V was pared by 4 bases and J by 2 bases, with 3 bases of the junction left unmatched.

The V and J genes are TRBV11-2 and TRBJ2-2, with 13 bases lining up with TRBD2. The CDR3 is 16 amino acids. Germline lookup yields CDR1 SGHAT and CDR2 FQNNGV. V dropped 5 bases and J dropped 5; count of bases not matched to a gene: 5. The CDR3 nucleotides read TGTGCCAGCAGCCGACTAGCGGGGGGCTATACCGGGGAGCTGTTTTTT. Its protein product is CASSRLAGGYTGELFF.

This sequence joins TRBV10-3 and TRBJ2-6; 8 bases align to TRBD1. The length of the CDR3 is 15 residues. With 8 bases clipped from V and 4 bases from J, the junction kept 7 bases outside the gene matches. The germline V gene encodes CDR1 ENHRY and CDR2 SYGVKD. In DNA form, the CDR3 reads TGTGCCATCGGGACAGGAACAGGAGGGGCCAACGTCCTGACTTTC. Protein product: CAIGTGTGGANVLTF.

V usage is TRBV4-1 and J usage is TRBJ1-1; D possibly corresponds to TRBD1 (5 bases). The CDR3 length is 16 residues. Deletions cut 2 bases from V and 5 bases from J, with 18 bases between. Germline CDR1 reads MGHRA; CDR2 reads YSYEKL. CDR3 sequence reads: CASSQFAGDGGTEAFF. CDR3 DNA sequence: TGCGCCAGCAGCCAATTTGCGGGGGACGGTGGGACTGAAGCTTTCTTT.

This sequence joins TRBV11-2 and TRBJ1-2, with TRBD1 as a possible D gene (5 bases). Germline V gene data show CDR1 as SGHAT and CDR2 as FQNNGV. The CDR3 consists of 13 residues. Trimming removed 5 bases at V and 1 base at J, with 8 bases between. This chain's CDR3 is CASSRGFNYGYTF. The CDR3 coding sequence is TGTGCCAGCAGCCGGGGGTTTAACTATGGCTACACCTTC.

Only one count was recorded for this clone. The chain joins TRBV5-4 to TRBJ2-5; no reliable D call. The germline CDR1 and CDR2 sequences are SGHNT and YYREEE (reference sequence). The CDR3 is 15 residues long. The V end was cut by 3 bases, the J end by 1 base, with 13 bases between. CDR3 protein: CASSSRRRTQETQYF. Here the CDR3 DNA reads TGTGCCAGCAGCTCCCGCCGACGGACCCAAGAGACCCAGTACTTC. The full variable domain, completed using reference TRBV5-4 and TRBJ2-5, is ETGVTQSPTHLIKTRGQQVTLRCSSQSGHNTVSWYQQALGQGPQFIFQYYREEENGRGNFPPRFSGLQFPNYSSELNVNALELDDSALYLCASSSRRRTQETQYFGPGTRLLVL.

V is TRBV11-2 and J is TRBJ2-5, with TRBD1 matching over 10 bases. The CDR3 has 14 amino acids. In germline, CDR1 is SGHAT, CDR2 FQNNGV. The V and J ends lost 3 bases and 4 bases, in that order; junction bases with no gene match: 2. CDR3 sequence: CASSFGTGVETQYF. As DNA, the CDR3 is TGTGCCAGCAGCTTCGGGACAGGGGTAGAGACCCAGTACTTC.

This clone was seen a few times. CDR3 loop: CASSHLEGYGYTF. CDR3 DNA: TGCGCCAGCAGCCATCTCGAGGGGTATGGCTACACCTTC. The rearrangement uses TRBV4-1 and TRBJ1-2; D perhaps matches TRBD1 (5 bases). Trimming stripped 3 bases from V and 5 bases from J, with 10 bases between. The CDR3 runs 13 residues. The V gene's germline CDR1 is MGHRA and CDR2 YSYEKL.

The gene calls are TRBV7-3 and TRBJ1-2, with a weak D call TRBD1 (5 bases). CDR1 is SGHTA, CDR2 FQGTGA, per germline. The length of the CDR3 is 15 residues. V was cut by 4 bases and J by 8 bases, with 20 bases left in between. This chain's CDR3 is CASSSDSWGNGGYTF. DNA of the CDR3: TGTGCCAGCAGCTCCGACAGTTGGGGAAATGGGGGCTACACCTTC.

The chain carries TRBV11-2 and TRBJ1-6, with 7 bases matching TRBD1. This CDR3 comprises 15 residues. J gave up 8 bases and V 7 bases, and 11 bases lay outside the gene matches. Germline V gene lookup returns CDR1 SGHAT and CDR2 FQNNGV. CDR3: CASTLGQAGYSPLHF. The CDR3 DNA sequence: TGTGCCAGCACCCTAGGACAGGCAGGATATTCACCCCTCCACTTT.

This sequence joins TRBV27 and TRBJ1-2; D unresolved. The CDR3 covers 13 residues. Germline V gene lookup returns CDR1 MNHEY and CDR2 SMNVEV (reference sequence). V lost 3 bases, J lost 3 bases, and 8 bases lay in between. CDR3 sequence: CASSLRGDYGYTF. The CDR3 nucleotides read TGTGCCAGCAGTTTGCGGGGAGACTATGGCTACACCTTC.

The genes are TRBV5-1 and TRBJ2-5; D may correspond to TRBD1 or TRBD2 (5 bases each). The CDR3 sequence is 18 residues long. Germline-derived CDR1 and CDR2 are SGHRS and YFSETQ. V shed 0 bases and J shed 1 base, with 19 bases lying between them. This CDR3 reads CASSLARVGTVLQETQYF. CDR3 DNA sequence: TGCGCCAGCAGCTTGGCTAGAGTCGGGACGGTCCTCCAAGAGACCCAGTACTTC.

The chain employs TRBV5-4 and TRBJ2-1; D not resolved. The V end lost 4 bases, the J end lost 0 bases, and 11 bases lay between the germline ends. This CDR3 has 15 amino acids. Germline assignment: CDR1 SGHNT and CDR2 YYREEE (reference sequence). CDR3 amino acids: CASSKPTNSYNEQFF. The DNA of the CDR3 is TGTGCCAGCAGCAAACCAACAAACTCCTACAATGAGCAGTTCTTC.

This clone occurred once. The gene calls are TRBV5-1 and TRBJ1-3, with 9 bases aligning to TRBD1. With V trimmed by 4 bases and J by 1 base, 6 bases remained unmatched. This CDR3 contains 16 residues. Germline CDR1 is SGHRS and CDR2 is YFSETQ. The CDR3 region has the DNA TGCGCCAGCAGCACCGCCGGGACAGGGTCTGGAAACACCATATATTTT. It encodes CASSTAGTGSGNTIYF.

V usage is TRBV27 and J usage is TRBJ1-1; TRBD1 agrees at 7 bases. CDR1 is MNHEY, CDR2 SMNVEV, per germline (reference sequence). V was pared by 6 bases and J by 5 bases, with 9 bases of the junction left unmatched. The CDR3 has 14 residues. The CDR3 reads CASSRAGGGTEAFF. In nucleotides, the CDR3 is TGTGCCAGCAGCAGGGCAGGGGGAGGTACTGAAGCTTTCTTT.

CDR3 sequence reads: CASSPGLGVTSGNTIYF. Here the CDR3 DNA reads TGTGCCAGCAGCCCTGGGTTGGGGGTTACCTCTGGAAACACCATATATTTT. The rearrangement joins TRBV13 to TRBJ1-3; the D gene is possibly TRBD1 (5 bases). The germline V and J ends were trimmed by 5 bases and 0 bases, with 17 bases remaining between them. The CDR3 totals 17 residues. CDR1 is PRHDT, CDR2 FYEKMQ, per germline (reference sequence).

This chain joins TRBV30 and TRBJ2-7, with 11 nucleotides matching TRBD1. The CDR3 has 15 amino acids. Looked up from germline, CDR1 is GTSNPN and CDR2 is SVGIG (reference sequence). The V gene end was trimmed by 0 bases and the J gene end by 4 bases; junction bases not matched to a gene: 5. CDR3 loop: CAWSVPGQGAYEQYF. The CDR3 DNA is TGTGCCTGGAGTGTACCAGGACAGGGGGCTTACGAGCAGTACTTC.

The J gene is TRBJ1-1, the V gene TRBV7-2, with D tentatively TRBD1 (6 bases). The germline V and J ends were trimmed by 3 bases and 5 bases, with 10 bases remaining between them. From germline, CDR1 is SGHTA and CDR2 FQGNSA. CDR3 length: 13 residues. DNA for the CDR3: TGTGCCAGCAGCTTGGGGGCAGCTACTGAAGCTTTCTTT. Its translation: CASSLGAATEAFF. Complete variable domain (other parts from reference TRBV7-2 and TRBJ1-1): GAGVSQSPSNKVTEKGKDVELRCDPISGHTALYWYRQSLGQGLEFLIYFQGNSAPDKSGLPSDRFSAERTGGSVSTLTIQRTQQEDSAVYLCASSLGAATEAFFGQGTRLTVV.

This clone appeared a single time. The chain has TRBV7-2 and TRBJ2-3; D unclear. The germline gives CDR1 SGHTA, CDR2 FQGNSA. Trimming cost V 6 bases and J 3 bases, with 4 bases left between them. The CDR3 runs 11 residues. As DNA, the CDR3 is TGTGCCAGCAGAATTACAGATACGCAGTATTTT. This gives the protein CASRITDTQYF.

The gene calls are TRBV6-1 and TRBJ2-5, with D uncertain. The CDR3 loop spans 13 amino acids. The germline V and J ends were trimmed by 4 bases and 5 bases, with 11 bases remaining between them. Germline values: CDR1 MNHNS, CDR2 SASEGT. The CDR3 coding sequence is TGTGCCAGCAGTGCATTGGGGTTCGAGACCCAGTACTTC. Its protein product is CASSALGFETQYF.

The chain recombines TRBV7-2 with TRBJ2-7; the match to TRBD1 covers 9 bases. Germline V CDR1 and CDR2: SGHTA, FQGNSA. This CDR3 contains 15 residues. The V gene end was trimmed by 5 bases and the J gene end by 3 bases; junction bases not matched to a gene: 8. The CDR3 protein is CASSPAPDRGYEQYF. As DNA, the CDR3 is TGTGCCAGCAGCCCCGCCCCGGACAGGGGCTACGAGCAGTACTTC.

The chain links TRBV5-4 to TRBJ2-3, with 7 nucleotides matching TRBD2. The V segment lost 6 bases and the J segment 2 bases; nucleotides outside the gene matches: 12. CDR1 is SGHNT and CDR2 is YYREEE in the germline V gene (reference sequence). CDR3 size: 16 residues. The chain's CDR3 is CASTKAPGGTTDTQYF. The CDR3 nucleotides read TGTGCCAGCACCAAAGCCCCGGGGGGTACCACAGATACGCAGTATTTT.

The chain has TRBV28 and TRBJ2-3; perhaps TRBD2 as D (5 bases). The V and J ends lost 3 bases and 2 bases respectively, with 15 bases between them. The germline V gene encodes CDR1 MDHEN and CDR2 SYDVKM. The CDR3 runs 16 residues. The CDR3 loop reads CASSFIRYRDTDTQYF. CDR3 bases: TGTGCCAGCAGTTTTATCCGATACCGGGACACAGATACGCAGTATTTT.

This chain links TRBV6-5 with TRBJ1-3; D remains ambiguous. CDR3 size: 13 residues. Deletions cut 6 bases from V and 0 bases from J, with 6 bases between. The germline CDR1 and CDR2 sequences are MNHEY and SVGAGI. The CDR3 sequence: CASRPISGNTIYF. CDR3 nucleotide sequence: TGTGCCAGCAGGCCCATCTCTGGAAACACCATATATTTT.

As DNA, the CDR3 is TGTGCCAGCAGGCCAGGGTCCCGGTACACTGAAGCTTTCTTT. Protein sequence: CASRPGSRYTEAFF. J is TRBJ1-1 and V is TRBV25-1; maybe TRBD1 (5 bases). The CDR3 is 14 residues long. The V gene's germline CDR1 is MGHDK and CDR2 SYGVNS. Trimming pared 6 bases from V and 3 bases from J, leaving 14 bases between.

This clone was detected a few times. The chain couples TRBV11-2 to TRBJ2-4; TRBD1 aligns across 7 bases. This CDR3 region has 16 residues. Germline assignment: CDR1 SGHAT and CDR2 FQNNGV. The V segment lost 5 bases and the J segment 0 bases; nucleotides outside the gene matches: 7. CDR3 DNA sequence: TGTGCCAGCAGCGAACAGGGGCTAATAGCCAAAAACATTCAGTACTTC. Translation: CASSEQGLIAKNIQYF.